These T cell receptor beta chains were read from a single sample in a study of response to subunit inactivated influenza vaccine. TCRdb reanalysed the RT-PCR reads using MiXCR and keeps one entry per CDR3 protein. The sample records roughly 710,000 distinct CDR3 sequences, less than 15% being singletons. The material was PBMCs from blood, obtained less than 15 days before vaccination. The receptor set was obtained from a man in his forties or fifties who received an inactivated influenza vaccine. The CDR3 runs from the conserved cysteine through the conserved F or W. A D gene is named only where the DNA matches it firmly. Part of the rows lack a size; the others show once, few, many or a class for expanded clones.

TRBV18	-	TRBJ2-2	few	TGTGCCAGCTCACCACCTAACAGGGATGACGGGGAGCTGTTTTTT	CASSPPNRDDGELFF
TRBV7-6	-	TRBJ2-7	-	TGTGCCAGCAGCAGATCGAGGTATGATGATTACGAGCAGTACTTC	CASSRSRYDDYEQYF
TRBV25-1	-	TRBJ1-2	-	TGTGCCAGCAACGGAAACTATGGCTACACCTTC	CASNGNYGYTF
TRBV25-1	TRBD1	TRBJ2-7	few	TGTGCCAGCAGTGAATATAGGACAGGGCGTTCCTACGAGCAGTACTTC	CASSEYRTGRSYEQYF
TRBV4-2	-	TRBJ2-1	many	TGTGCCAGCAGCCAAATAAAGGGGAGAGGCGAAGAGCAGTTCTTC	CASSQIKGRGEEQFF
TRBV11-1	-	TRBJ2-3	-	TGTGCCAGCAGCTTAGTAATTTTCGATGGTCCTAGCGGCACAGATACGCAGTATTTT	CASSLVIFDGPSGTDTQYF
TRBV5-1	TRBD2	TRBJ2-1	few	TGCGCCAGCAGCGAAGCGGGAAAAGAGAACAATGAGCAGTTCTTC	CASSEAGKENNEQFF
TRBV6-1	-	TRBJ2-3	-	TGTGCCAGCCGGGACACCACGCGGACAGATACGCAGTATTTT	CASRDTTRTDTQYF
TRBV20-1	TRBD1	TRBJ2-5	many	TGCAGTGCCCCAAACACAGGGGGAGGTGAAGAGACCCAGTACTTC	CSAPNTGGGEETQYF
TRBV5-1	TRBD1	TRBJ2-5	-	TGCGCCAGCAGCTTCCCATCTGGACAGGGCTTCCAAGAGACCCAGTACTTC	CASSFPSGQGFQETQYF
TRBV7-8	TRBD2	TRBJ2-1	-	TGTGCCAGCAGCTTGGGGACTAGCTCGGCTGAGCAGTTCTTC	CASSLGTSSAEQFF
TRBV18	-	TRBJ2-7	few	TGTGCCAGCTCACCTGGGGCCGGGAGCGGCCCCTACGAGCAGTACTTC	CASSPGAGSGPYEQYF
TRBV4-2	TRBD2	TRBJ2-7	few	TGTGCCAGCAGCCAAGCTAGCGGGGATTTCTACGAGCAGTACTTC	CASSQASGDFYEQYF
TRBV5-6	-	TRBJ2-6	-	TGTGCCAGCAGATTTTGGGGGTCTGGGGCCAACGTCCTGACTTTC	CASRFWGSGANVLTF
TRBV6-5	-	TRBJ1-6	many	TGTGCCAGCAGTTATGCGAATTCACCCCTCCACTTT	CASSYANSPLHF
TRBV3-1	-	TRBJ2-3	-	TGTGCCAGCAGCTCTACGACAAATACGCAGTATTTT	CASSSTTNTQYF
TRBV28	-	TRBJ2-1	-	TGTGCCAGCAGGAAAACCTGGGGCAATGAGCAGTTCTTC	CASRKTWGNEQFF
TRBV5-1	-	TRBJ1-2	-	TGCGCCACCCGGACGGAGTGGGACGGCTACACCTTC	CATRTEWDGYTF
TRBV20-1	-	TRBJ1-3	few	TGCAGTGCTCGACCTCATCAGGGGAACACCATATATTTT	CSARPHQGNTIYF
TRBV29-1	-	TRBJ2-3	-	TGCAGCGTTGAATGGTTGGGCACAGATACGCAGTATTTT	CSVEWLGTDTQYF
TRBV29-1	-	TRBJ2-2	-	TGCAGCGCAGGCAATGATAACGGCCTGTTTTTT	CSAGNDNGLFF
TRBV6-5	-	TRBJ2-3	few	TGTGCCAGCAGTTACGGGAGTGGCGCAGATACGCAGTATTTT	CASSYGSGADTQYF
TRBV20-1	-	TRBJ2-1	-	TGCAGTGCTGCGCCCGCCCACGGCGCTGAGCAGTTCTTC	CSAAPAHGAEQFF
TRBV3-1	TRBD2	TRBJ2-5	-	TGTGCCAGCAGCCAAGATCTGGTAGCGGGGGATTTAGAGACCCAGTACTTC	CASSQDLVAGDLETQYF
TRBV9	-	TRBJ2-1	-	TGTGCCAGCAGCGTAGTAGGTGTACTGGGCAATGAGCAGTTCTTC	CASSVVGVLGNEQFF
TRBV6-1	-	TRBJ2-7	few	TGTGCCAGCAGTGGGGCAGGGATTAGCTCCTACGAGCAGTACTTC	CASSGAGISSYEQYF
TRBV30	-	TRBJ2-1	-	TGTGCTCTGACGGTGTGGGGATACAATGAGCAGTTCTTC	CALTVWGYNEQFF
TRBV2	-	TRBJ1-1	-	TGTGCCAGCAGTTACCGGCTCGGGGGAGGCACTGAAGCTTTCTTT	CASSYRLGGGTEAFF
TRBV6-5	-	TRBJ2-7	few	TGTGCCAGCAGTTACTCGATGGGGTATAGCTCCTACGAGCAGTACTTC	CASSYSMGYSSYEQYF
TRBV2	-	TRBJ1-1	few	TGTGCCAGCAGGACCACTGAAGCTTTCTTT	CASRTTEAFF
TRBV5-1	-	TRBJ1-1	few	TGCGCCAGCACAGGCGCATCCCGGGCGGGCACTGAAGCTTTCTTT	CASTGASRAGTEAFF
TRBV7-2	-	TRBJ1-2	many	TGTGCCAGCAGCCGCCTGGACAGAGATGGCTACACCTTC	CASSRLDRDGYTF
TRBV7-2	-	TRBJ1-5	-	TGTGCCAGCAGCTTAGTTTGGGAGGCAAATCAGCCCCAGCATTTT	CASSLVWEANQPQHF
TRBV9	-	TRBJ2-5	many	TGTGCCAGCAGCGGGGGAGAGACCCAGTACTTC	CASSGGETQYF
TRBV6-2/TRBV6-3	TRBD2	TRBJ2-3	-	TGTGCCAGCATCCGGGGGGGCCTCGCAGATACGCAGTATTTT	CASIRGGLADTQYF
TRBV2	TRBD1	TRBJ2-3	-	TGTGCCAGCAGTGGGGACAGTTCTAGCACAGATACGCAGTATTTT	CASSGDSSSTDTQYF
TRBV6-6	TRBD2	TRBJ2-1	few	TGTGCCAGCAGTACGGGGGGGTGGTTTGAGCAGTTCTTC	CASSTGGWFEQFF
TRBV6-1	-	TRBJ2-1	few	TGTGCCAGCAGTGAAAGCGGTGAGCAGTTCTTC	CASSESGEQFF
TRBV5-1	TRBD1	TRBJ2-4	many	TGCGCCAGCAGCTTCGGGACAGACATTCAGTACTTC	CASSFGTDIQYF
TRBV6-5	TRBD2	TRBJ2-1	-	TGTGCCAGCAGTTACCCCCATTCGACTAGCGGGAACCCCAATGAGCAGTTCTTC	CASSYPHSTSGNPNEQFF
TRBV19	-	TRBJ1-1	-	TGTGCCAGCCGGGCCAGGGCTGAAGCTTTCTTT	CASRARAEAFF
TRBV12-3/TRBV12-4	-	TRBJ2-2	few	TGTGCCAGCAGTTCCGGGAGTTACACCGGGGAGCTGTTTTTT	CASSSGSYTGELFF
TRBV20-1	-	TRBJ2-2	few	TGCAGTGCTAGAGATGGAAGGTCGGCCGGGGAGCTGTTTTTT	CSARDGRSAGELFF